This T cell receptor (beta chain) came from a study of CD8 T cells in ankylosing spondylitis. General study points: A motif in TCR beta, a set of under ten highly homologous variants, appeared characteristic of ankylosing spondylitis blood.

As the method for making TCR beta libraries, quantitative 5'-RACE with molecular barcodes was used. TCRdb reprocessed the 5' RACE reads via MiXCR and lists one record per CDR3 protein. Of about 800,000 distinct CDR3 sequences in the sample, around 11% are singletons; the top ten hold just over 0.5%. The V segment lost 4 bases and the J segment 2 bases; nucleotides outside the gene matches: 5. This CDR3 is 16 amino acids long. Germline-derived CDR1 and CDR2 are SGHRS and YFSETQ. This clonotype was counted at least ten times. Its antigen remains unidentified. The J gene is TRBJ2-2, the V gene TRBV5-1, with 10 bases that match TRBD1. The sample consisted of blood, either unsorted or a sorted T cell fraction (not recorded which). This receptor was taken from a male donor with ankylosing spondylitis. The CDR3 DNA sequence: TGCGCCAGCAGCAGGGGGACAGGGGCCAACACCGGGGAGCTGTTTTTT. Translating it yields CASSRGTGANTGELFF.